The entry below describes one T cell receptor beta chain. From germline, CDR1 is SGHRS and CDR2 YFSETQ. The CDR3 covers 16 residues. The V end lost 3 bases, the J end lost 1 base, and 13 bases lay between the germline ends. As processed by the authors: The authors estimated nucleated cell counts from reference gene primer amplification. The repertoire was sequenced with immunoSEQ multiplex PCR; TCRdb's copy has only in-frame clones and lacks some. D and trimming come from the DNA, and the V and J calls and clone size come from that table. In the table there are around 240,000 clones, 83% of which are singletons. These data originate in a study of blood T cell repertoires in COVID-19. The wider study: From the United States, Italy and Spain came samples of acute and convalescent COVID-19. PBMCs, B-cell-depleted T cells, or T cells were the source of the cDNA or gDNA that made up the material.

The origin of this receptor is a woman between 50 and 59 years old with acute or convalescent COVID-19. The chain has TRBV5-1 and TRBJ2-2, with D perhaps TRBD1 (7 bases). The specimen was peripheral blood. The CDR3 protein is CASSSIRGENTGELFF. In nucleotides, the CDR3 is TGCGCCAGCAGCTCCATCAGGGGGGAGAACACCGGGGAGCTGTTTTTT.